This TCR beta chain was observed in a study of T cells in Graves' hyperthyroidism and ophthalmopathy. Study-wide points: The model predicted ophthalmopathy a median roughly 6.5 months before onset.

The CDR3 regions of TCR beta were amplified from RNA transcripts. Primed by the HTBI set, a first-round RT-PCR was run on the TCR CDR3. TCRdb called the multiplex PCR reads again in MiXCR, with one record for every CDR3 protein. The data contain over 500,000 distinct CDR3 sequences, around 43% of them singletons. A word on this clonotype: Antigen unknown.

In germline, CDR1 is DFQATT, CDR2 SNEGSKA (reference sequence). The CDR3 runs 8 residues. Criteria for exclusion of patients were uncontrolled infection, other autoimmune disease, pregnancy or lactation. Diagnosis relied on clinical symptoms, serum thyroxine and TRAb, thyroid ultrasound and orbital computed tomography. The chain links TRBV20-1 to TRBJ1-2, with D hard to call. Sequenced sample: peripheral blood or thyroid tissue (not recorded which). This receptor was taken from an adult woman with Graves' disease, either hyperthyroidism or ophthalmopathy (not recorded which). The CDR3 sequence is CSVVVYTF. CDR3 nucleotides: TGCAGCGTAGTAGTCTACACCTTC.